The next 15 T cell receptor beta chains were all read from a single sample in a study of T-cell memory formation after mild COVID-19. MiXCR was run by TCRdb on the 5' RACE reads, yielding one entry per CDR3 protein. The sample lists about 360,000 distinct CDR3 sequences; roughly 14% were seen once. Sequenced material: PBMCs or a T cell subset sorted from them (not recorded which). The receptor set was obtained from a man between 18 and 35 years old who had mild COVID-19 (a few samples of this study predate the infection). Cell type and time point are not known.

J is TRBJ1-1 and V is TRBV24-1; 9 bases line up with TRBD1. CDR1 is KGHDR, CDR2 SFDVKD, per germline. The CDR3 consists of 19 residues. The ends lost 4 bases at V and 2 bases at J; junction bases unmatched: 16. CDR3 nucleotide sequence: TGTGCCACCAGTGAGAAAATATCGGGACAGGGACCCGTTAACACTGAAGCTTTCTTT. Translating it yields CATSEKISGQGPVNTEAFF.

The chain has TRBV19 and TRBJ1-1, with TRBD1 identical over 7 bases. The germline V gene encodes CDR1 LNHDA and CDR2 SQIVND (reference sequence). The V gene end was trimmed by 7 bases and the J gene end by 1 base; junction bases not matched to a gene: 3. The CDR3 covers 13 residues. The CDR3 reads CASTGTANTEAFF. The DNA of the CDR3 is TGTGCCAGTACCGGGACAGCGAACACTGAAGCTTTCTTT.

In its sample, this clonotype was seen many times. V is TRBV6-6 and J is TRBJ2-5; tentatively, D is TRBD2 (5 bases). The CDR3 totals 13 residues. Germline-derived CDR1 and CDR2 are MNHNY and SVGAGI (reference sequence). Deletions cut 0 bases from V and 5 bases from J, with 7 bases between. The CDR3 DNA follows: TGTGCCAGCAGTTACTCAAGGAGGGAGACCCAGTACTTC. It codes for CASSYSRRETQYF.

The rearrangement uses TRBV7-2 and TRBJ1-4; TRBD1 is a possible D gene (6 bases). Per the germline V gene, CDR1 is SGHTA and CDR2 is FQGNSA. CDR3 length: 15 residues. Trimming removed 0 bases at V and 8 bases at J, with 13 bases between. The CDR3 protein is CASSLAGALGEKLFF. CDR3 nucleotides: TGTGCCAGCAGCTTAGCGGGGGCGTTAGGGGAAAAACTGTTTTTT.

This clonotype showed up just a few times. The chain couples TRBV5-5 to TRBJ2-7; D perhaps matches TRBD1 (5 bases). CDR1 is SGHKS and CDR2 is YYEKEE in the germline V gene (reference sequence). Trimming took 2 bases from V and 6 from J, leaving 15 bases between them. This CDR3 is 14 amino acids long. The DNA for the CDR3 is TGTGCCAGCAGCTTACGGGCAGGGTCAGGCGAGCAGTACTTC. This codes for CASSLRAGSGEQYF.

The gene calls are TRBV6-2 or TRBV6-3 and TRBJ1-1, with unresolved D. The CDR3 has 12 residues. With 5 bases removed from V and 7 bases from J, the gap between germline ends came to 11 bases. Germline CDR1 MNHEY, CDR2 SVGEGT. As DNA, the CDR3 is TGTGCCAGCAGTCTACTCCGCAGTGAAGCTTTCTTT. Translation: CASSLLRSEAFF.

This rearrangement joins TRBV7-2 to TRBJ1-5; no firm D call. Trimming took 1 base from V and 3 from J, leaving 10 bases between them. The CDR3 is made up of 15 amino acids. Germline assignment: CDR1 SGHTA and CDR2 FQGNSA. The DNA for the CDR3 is TGTGCCAGCAGCTTAGATGTCGGAAACAATCAGCCCCAGCATTTT. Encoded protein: CASSLDVGNNQPQHF. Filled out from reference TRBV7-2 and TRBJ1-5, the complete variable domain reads GAGVSQSPSNKVTEKGKDVELRCDPISGHTALYWYRQSLGQGLEFLIYFQGNSAPDKSGLPSDRFSAERTGGSVSTLTIQRTQQEDSAVYLCASSLDVGNNQPQHFGDGTRLSIL.

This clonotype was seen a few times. DNA for the CDR3: TGCGCCAGCAGCTTGGAGTTGGGTACAGGGCGGCAAGAGACCCAGTACTTC. This sequence encodes CASSLELGTGRQETQYF. The chain couples TRBV5-1 to TRBJ2-5; perhaps TRBD1 as D (6 bases). Trimming took off 0 bases at V and 2 bases at J, with 17 bases between the two ends. This CDR3 region has 17 residues. Germline V gene data show CDR1 as SGHRS and CDR2 as YFSETQ.

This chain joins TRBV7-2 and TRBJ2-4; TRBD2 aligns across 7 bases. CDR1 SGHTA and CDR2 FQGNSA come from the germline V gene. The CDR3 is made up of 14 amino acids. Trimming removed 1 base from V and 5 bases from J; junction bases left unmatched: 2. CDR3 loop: CASSLGGGQNIQYF. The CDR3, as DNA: TGTGCCAGCAGCTTAGGGGGGGGACAAAACATTCAGTACTTC.

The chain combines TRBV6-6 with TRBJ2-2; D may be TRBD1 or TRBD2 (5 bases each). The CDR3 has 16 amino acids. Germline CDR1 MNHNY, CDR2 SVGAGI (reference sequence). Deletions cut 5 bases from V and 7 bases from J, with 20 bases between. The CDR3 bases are TGTGCCAGCAGTACCTCCGGGACCCCTCTTCTCGGGGAGCTGTTTTTT. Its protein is CASSTSGTPLLGELFF.

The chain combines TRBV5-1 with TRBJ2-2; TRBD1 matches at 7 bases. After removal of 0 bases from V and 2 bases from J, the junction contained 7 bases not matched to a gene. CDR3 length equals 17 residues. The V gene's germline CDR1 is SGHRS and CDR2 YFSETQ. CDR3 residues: CASSLGQGNRNTGELFF. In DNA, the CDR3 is TGCGCCAGCAGCTTGGGACAGGGAAATAGAAACACCGGGGAGCTGTTTTTT.

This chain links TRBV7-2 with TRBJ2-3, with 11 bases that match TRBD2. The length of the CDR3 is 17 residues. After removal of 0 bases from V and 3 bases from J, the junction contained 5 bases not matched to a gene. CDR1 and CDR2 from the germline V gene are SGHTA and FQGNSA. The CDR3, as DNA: TGTGCCAGCAGCTTAGCCCCTAGCGGGGGGAGGACAGATACGCAGTATTTT. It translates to CASSLAPSGGRTDTQYF. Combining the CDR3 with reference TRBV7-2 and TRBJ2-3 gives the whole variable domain GAGVSQSPSNKVTEKGKDVELRCDPISGHTALYWYRQSLGQGLEFLIYFQGNSAPDKSGLPSDRFSAERTGGSVSTLTIQRTQQEDSAVYLCASSLAPSGGRTDTQYFGPGTRLTVL.

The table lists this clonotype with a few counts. CDR3 sequence: CASTTTGWGSGNTIYF. The DNA for the CDR3 is TGTGCCAGTACGACTACGGGTTGGGGGTCTGGAAACACCATATATTTT. This rearrangement joins TRBV19 to TRBJ1-3, with D perhaps matching TRBD1 (5 bases). The CDR3 loop spans 16 amino acids. The germline gives CDR1 LNHDA, CDR2 SQIVND (reference sequence). Trimming shortened V by 7 bases and J by 1 base, and 17 bases separated the two germline ends.

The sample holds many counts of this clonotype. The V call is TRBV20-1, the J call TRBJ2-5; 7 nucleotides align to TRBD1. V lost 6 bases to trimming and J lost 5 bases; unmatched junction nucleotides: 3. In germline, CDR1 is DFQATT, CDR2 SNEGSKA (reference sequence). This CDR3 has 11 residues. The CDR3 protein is CSAIRGETQYF. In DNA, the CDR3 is TGCAGTGCAATCAGGGGGGAGACCCAGTACTTC.

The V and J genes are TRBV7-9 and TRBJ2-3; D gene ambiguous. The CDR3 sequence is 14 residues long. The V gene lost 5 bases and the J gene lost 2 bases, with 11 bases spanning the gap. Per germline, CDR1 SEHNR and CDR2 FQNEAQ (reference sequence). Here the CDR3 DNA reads TGTGCCAGCAGCCCCTATCTGAACACAGATACGCAGTATTTT. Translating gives CASSPYLNTDTQYF.